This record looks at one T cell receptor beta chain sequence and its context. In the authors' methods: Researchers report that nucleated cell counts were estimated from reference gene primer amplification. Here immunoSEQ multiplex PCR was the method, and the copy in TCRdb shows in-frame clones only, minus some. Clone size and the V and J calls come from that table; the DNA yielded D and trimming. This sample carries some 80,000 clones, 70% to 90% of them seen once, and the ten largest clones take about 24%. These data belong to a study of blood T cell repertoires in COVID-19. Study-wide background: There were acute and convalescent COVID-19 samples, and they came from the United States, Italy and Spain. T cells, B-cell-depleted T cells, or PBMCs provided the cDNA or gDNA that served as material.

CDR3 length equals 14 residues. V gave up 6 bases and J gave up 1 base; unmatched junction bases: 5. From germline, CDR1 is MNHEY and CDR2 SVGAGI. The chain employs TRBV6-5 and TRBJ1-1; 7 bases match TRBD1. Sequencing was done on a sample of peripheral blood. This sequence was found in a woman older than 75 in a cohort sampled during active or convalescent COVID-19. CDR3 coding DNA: TGTGCCAGCAGCTCCCAGGGGGGGAACACTGAAGCTTTCTTT. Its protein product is CASSSQGGNTEAFF.